These 3 T cell receptor beta chains came from one sample sequenced in a study of T cell repertoires in cytomegalovirus infection. TCRdb re-called the reads with MiXCR, one entry per CDR3 protein. The top ten clones hold under 15% of a sample with around 530,000 distinct CDR3 sequences, 26% of them seen once. The sample comprised PBMCs. These receptors all come from a human donor in good health (CMV status not recorded). Some clones in this sample may be carry-over from other donors' samples.

This clonotype was picked up one time. The V call is TRBV4-3, the J call TRBJ2-1; TRBD2 agrees at 7 bases. CDR3 size: 17 residues. The germline V gene encodes CDR1 LGHNA and CDR2 YSLEER. The trim removed 1 base at V and 0 bases at J, leaving 6 bases unmatched. The CDR3 spells CASSQGTSVSSYNEQFF. The DNA of the CDR3 is TGCGCCAGCAGCCAAGGTACTAGCGTGAGCTCCTACAATGAGCAGTTCTTC.

The J gene is TRBJ2-1, the V gene TRBV7-1, with D possibly being TRBD2 (5 bases). TRBV7-1 counts as an open reading frame of uncertain function. V gave up 5 bases and J gave up 10 bases, with 15 bases separating them. The length of the CDR3 is 13 residues. This CDR3 reads CASSPDGEKEQFF. CDR3 DNA: TGTGCCAGCAGCCCCGACGGGGAGAAGGAGCAGTTCTTC.

V is TRBV2 and J is TRBJ2-7; possible D gene TRBD2, 6 bases. Per the germline V gene, CDR1 is SNHLY and CDR2 is FYNNEI. V lost 3 bases, J lost 3 bases, and 12 bases lay in between. CDR3 length: 14 amino acids. CDR3 loop: CASSDQRVDYEQYF. CDR3 in DNA: TGTGCCAGCAGTGATCAGCGGGTAGACTACGAGCAGTACTTC.